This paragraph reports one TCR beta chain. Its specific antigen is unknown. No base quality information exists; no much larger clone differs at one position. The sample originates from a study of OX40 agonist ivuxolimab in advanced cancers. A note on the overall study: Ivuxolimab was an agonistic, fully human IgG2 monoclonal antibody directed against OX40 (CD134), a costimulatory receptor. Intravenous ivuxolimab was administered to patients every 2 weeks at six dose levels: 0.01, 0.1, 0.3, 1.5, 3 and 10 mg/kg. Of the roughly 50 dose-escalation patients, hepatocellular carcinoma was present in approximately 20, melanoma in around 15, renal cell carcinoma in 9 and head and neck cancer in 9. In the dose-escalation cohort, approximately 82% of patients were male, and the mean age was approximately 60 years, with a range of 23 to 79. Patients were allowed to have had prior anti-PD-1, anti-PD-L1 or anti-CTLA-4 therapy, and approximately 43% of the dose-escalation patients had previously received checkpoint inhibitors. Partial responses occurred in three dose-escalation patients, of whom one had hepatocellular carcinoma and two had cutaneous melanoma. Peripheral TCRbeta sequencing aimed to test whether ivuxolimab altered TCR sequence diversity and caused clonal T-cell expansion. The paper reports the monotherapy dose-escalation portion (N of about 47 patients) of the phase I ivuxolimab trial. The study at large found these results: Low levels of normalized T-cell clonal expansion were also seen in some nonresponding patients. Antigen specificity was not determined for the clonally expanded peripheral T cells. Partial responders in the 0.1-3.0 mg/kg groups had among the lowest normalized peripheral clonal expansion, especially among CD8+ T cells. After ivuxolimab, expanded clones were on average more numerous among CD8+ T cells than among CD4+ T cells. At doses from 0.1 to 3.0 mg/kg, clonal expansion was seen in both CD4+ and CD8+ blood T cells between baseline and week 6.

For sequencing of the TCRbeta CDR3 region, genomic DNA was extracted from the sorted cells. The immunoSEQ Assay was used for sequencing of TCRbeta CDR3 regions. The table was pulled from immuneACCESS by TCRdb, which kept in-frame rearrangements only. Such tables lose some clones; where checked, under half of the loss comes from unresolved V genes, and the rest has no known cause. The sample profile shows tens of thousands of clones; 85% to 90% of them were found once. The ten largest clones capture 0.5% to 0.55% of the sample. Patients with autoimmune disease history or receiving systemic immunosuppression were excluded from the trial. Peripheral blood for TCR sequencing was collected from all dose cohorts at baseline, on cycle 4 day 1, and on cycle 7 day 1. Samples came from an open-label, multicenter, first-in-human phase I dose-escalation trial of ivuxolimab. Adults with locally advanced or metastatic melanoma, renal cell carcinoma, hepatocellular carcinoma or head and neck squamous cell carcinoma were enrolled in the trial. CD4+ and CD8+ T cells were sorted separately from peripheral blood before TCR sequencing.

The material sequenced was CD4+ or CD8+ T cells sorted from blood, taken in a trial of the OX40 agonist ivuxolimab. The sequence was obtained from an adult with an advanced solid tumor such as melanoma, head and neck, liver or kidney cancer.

At the DNA level, the sequence is TGTGCCACCCAGGACAGGGGCAATCAGCCCCAGCATTTT. The translation is CATQDRGNQPQHF. The chain couples TRBV19 to TRBJ1-5, with TRBD1 identical over 8 junction bases. Per the germline V gene (reference sequence), LNHDA is the CDR1 and SQIVND is the CDR2. Reading from cysteine to phenylalanine, the CDR3 counts 13 amino acids. The DNA shown is the 39-base CDR3, in frame from base 1. V is pruned by 10 bases and J by 2 bases, leaving 4 bases of the junction without a gene match.